Each of the 3 T cell receptor beta chains below was sequenced from the same sample in a study of CD8 T cells in Susac syndrome. A quantity of roughly 0.5 to 1 ug RNA underwent reverse transcription using random hexamers. TCRdb recomputed calls from the immunoSEQ multiplex PCR reads with MiXCR, one row per CDR3 protein. The sample has about 140,000 distinct CDR3 sequences, 85% to 95% seen once. The sequenced sample was CD4+ T cells from PBMCs. All receptors come from a human donor with Susac syndrome.

The chain joins TRBV5-1 to TRBJ2-1; 7 bases are shared with TRBD1. In germline, CDR1 is SGHRS, CDR2 YFSETQ. Trimming at V came to 0 bases and at J to 11 bases, leaving 5 bases not matched to a gene. This CDR3 spans 13 amino acids. The CDR3: CASSLETGTQQFF. CDR3 DNA sequence: TGCGCCAGCAGCTTGGAGACAGGGACCCAGCAGTTCTTC.

The V and J genes are TRBV2 and TRBJ1-2; unclear D gene. From germline, CDR1 is SNHLY and CDR2 FYNNEI. This CDR3 region has 10 residues. Trimming took 6 bases from V and 10 from J, leaving 9 bases between them. The CDR3 coding sequence is TGTGCCAGCAGCCAGGAGTACTACACCTTC. Residues: CASSQEYYTF. Looking up the rest from reference TRBV2 and TRBJ1-2 gives the full variable domain: EPEVTQTPSHQVTQMGQEVILRCVPISNHLYFYWYRQILGQKVEFLVSFYNNEISEKSEIFDDQFSVERPDGSNFTLKIRSTKLEDSAMYFCASSQEYYTFGSGTRLTVV.

V usage is TRBV5-1 and J usage is TRBJ2-2; either TRBD1 or TRBD2 may fit D (5 bases each). There are 14 residues in the CDR3. Trimming stripped 3 bases from V and 4 bases from J, with 10 bases between. From germline, CDR1 is SGHRS and CDR2 YFSETQ. The CDR3 reads CASSWGTVTGELFF. In DNA form, the CDR3 reads TGCGCCAGCAGCTGGGGGACCGTCACCGGGGAGCTGTTTTTT.